The source of this T cell receptor beta chain is a study of CD8 T cells in ankylosing spondylitis. Study results and limitations: The authors reported significant enrichment of disease-linked clones in matched ankylosing spondylitis synovial fluid. Clones that were linked to disease were CD8+ and were relatively rare in peripheral blood. Earlier reports found some motif variants in synovial fluid and blood in reactive arthritis. Ankylosing spondylitis blood appeared to carry a characteristic TCR beta motif of several highly homologous variants.

J gave up 2 bases and V 1 base, and 1 base lay outside the gene matches. CDR1 and CDR2 from the germline V gene are LNHNV and YYDKDF (reference sequence). This CDR3 has 15 amino acids. TCRdb ran MiXCR on the 5' RACE reads and lists one entry per CDR3 protein. The sample records around 340,000 distinct CDR3 sequences, 20% being singletons. As concerns this clonotype: The antigen is not known.

The V call is TRBV15, the J call TRBJ2-7, with TRBD1 matching 11 bases. The sequence was obtained from a male donor with ankylosing spondylitis or in good health (not recorded which). The sample was blood, either unsorted or a sorted T cell fraction (not recorded which). CDR3 residues: CATSRGDRGTYEQYF. In DNA form, the CDR3 reads TGTGCCACCAGCAGAGGGGACAGGGGGACCTACGAGCAGTACTTC.